The clone carrying this T cell receptor beta chain was counted at least ten times. Its target is not known. Little can be read into the size of this beta chain, an off-target read in a library designed for alpha chains. TCRdb re-called the 5' RACE reads with MiXCR, one entry per CDR3 protein. Among approximately 9,600 distinct CDR3 sequences, 10% to 15% were seen once, and the ten largest hold about 10%. The sample originates from a study of spatial heterogeneity in lung cancer. Background on the study: For the average unique TCR and UMI combination, more than eight occurrences appeared in raw reads. General study points: Tumoral mutation counts were tracked by counts of expanded intratumoral alpha and beta TCRs. Ubiquitous nonsynonymous mutations were tracked by counts of ubiquitous expanded TCRs, and regional ones by counts of regional expanded TCRs.

The trim removed 5 bases at V and 0 bases at J, leaving 6 bases unmatched. Per the germline V gene, CDR1 is SGHVS and CDR2 is FQNEAQ. This CDR3 has 16 amino acids. Documented time point: sample taken at primary tumor resection. TCRs were sequenced from unsorted whole RNA of tumor, nontumor lung or PBMC. This rearrangement joins TRBV7-8 to TRBJ2-7; TRBD1 matches 11 bases. The material was lung tumor tissue, obtained at surgery. This receptor was identified in a male donor with early-stage non-small cell lung cancer. The DNA of the CDR3 is TGTGCCAGCAGCCGTCAGGGGACAGGGGGCTCCTACGAGCAGTACTTC. Translated, it gives CASSRQGTGGSYEQYF.